What follows are 8 T cell receptor beta chains derived from one specimen sequenced in a study (dated by TCRdb to the mid-2010s). Tregs were isolated as CD4+CD25+CD127-/low cells. Libraries were constructed by 5' RACE. Sequencing used an Illumina MiSeq. TCRdb reanalyzed the raw reads on its own, using fastp at Q25 for trimming and MiXCR for clone calling, and kept in-frame beta chains. Entries that share a CDR3 protein sequence are merged under the most common genes and DNA. Within this sample are 9,500 to 15,000 distinct CDR3 sequences, with about 53% of them counted one time only. Together, the top ten hold 9.5% to 15% of the sample. The sequencing sample was made of tumor-infiltrating Tregs sorted from the breast tumor. The receptors derive from a female donor with breast cancer.

The chain carries TRBV10-1 and TRBJ2-7; tentative D call: TRBD1 (6 bases). The CDR3 is made up of 16 amino acids. V lost 8 bases and J lost 4, with 24 bases in between. In germline, CDR1 is WNHNN, CDR2 SYGVQD (reference sequence). The CDR3 loop is CASEYFGTQTSYEQYV. In nucleotides, the CDR3 is TGCGCCAGCGAGTATTTCGGGACACAGACTTCTTACGAGCAGTACGTC.

The rearrangement joins TRBV10-2 to TRBJ2-2, with D possibly TRBD2 on 7 matching bases. The V gene lost 7 bases and the J gene lost 2 bases, with 20 bases spanning the gap. This CDR3 has 17 amino acids. Germline values: CDR1 WSHSY, CDR2 SAAADI. The CDR3 loop is CASTRTGGAGNTGELFF. The CDR3 nucleotides are TGCGCCAGCACTCGGACGGGGGGCGCGGGTAACACCGGGGAGCTGTTTTTT.

The rearrangement joins TRBV5-4 to TRBJ2-1; weak D call: TRBD2 (5 bases). Per germline, CDR1 SGHNT and CDR2 YYREEE (reference sequence). Trimming took 0 bases from V and 5 from J, leaving 15 bases between them. The CDR3 loop spans 16 amino acids. Written as DNA, the CDR3 is TGTGCCAGCAGCTTGGGGCTAGCCGGAAAGGACAATGAGCAGTTCTTC. It specifies CASSLGLAGKDNEQFF.

The rearrangement joins TRBV7-8 to TRBJ2-3; TRBD2 might be the D (6 bases). The CDR3 length is 15 residues. Germline V gene data show CDR1 as SGHVS and CDR2 as FQNEAQ. The germline V and J ends were trimmed by 1 base and 2 bases, with 10 bases remaining between them. The CDR3 region has the DNA TGTGCCAGCAGCTTAGAAGAGCGGGCCACAGATACGCAGTATTTT. As protein: CASSLEERATDTQYF.

This clonotype turned up a few times. The chain uses TRBV4-3 and TRBJ2-6; 9 nucleotides line up with TRBD2. The CDR3 runs 18 residues. Per germline, CDR1 LGHNA and CDR2 YSLEER. V shed 4 bases, J shed 2 bases, and the junction held 9 bases outside the gene matches. The CDR3 spells CASSPEHRLAAGANVLTF. CDR3 in DNA: TGCGCCAGCAGCCCCGAACATAGACTAGCGGCTGGGGCCAACGTCCTGACTTTC.

This clonotype ranks as medium-sized (0.01 to 0.1%). The chain is built from TRBV7-3 and TRBJ2-1, with D possibly matching TRBD2 (5 bases). Germline V gives CDR1 SGHTA, CDR2 FQGTGA. V lost 4 bases and J 10 bases, leaving 17 bases between the germline ends. The CDR3 loop spans 14 amino acids. The CDR3 sequence: CASSSLRTSGEQFF. CDR3 bases: TGTGCCAGCAGCTCCCTACGAACGAGCGGAGAGCAGTTCTTC.

This clonotype was seen more than once but under ten times. The chain couples TRBV12-3 or TRBV12-4 to TRBJ1-1, with TRBD1 as a possible D gene (5 bases). With 8 bases removed from V and 2 bases from J, the gap between germline ends came to 15 bases. This CDR3 is 14 amino acids long. The CDR3 DNA reads as TGTGCCAGCCGTTCTTACCAGGGAAACACTGAAGCTTTCTTT. Translating gives CASRSYQGNTEAFF.

The V gene is TRBV12-3 or TRBV12-4, the J gene TRBJ1-2; D is ambiguous. The CDR3 spans 15 residues. Between the trimmed V and J ends, which lost 2 bases and 0 bases, there was a span of 10 bases. The CDR3 spells CASSLWSEANYGYTF. The CDR3 DNA is TGTGCCAGCAGTTTATGGTCGGAAGCTAACTATGGCTACACCTTC.